Below, one T cell receptor (beta chain) is given with its context. Between the trimmed V and J ends, which lost 2 bases and 5 bases, there was a span of 14 bases. In germline, CDR1 is SGHRS, CDR2 YFSETQ. This CDR3 region has 15 residues. TCR beta chains were sequenced at survey level with immunoSEQ. Assay used: immunoSEQ multiplex PCR; TCRdb lists only in-frame clones, some missing. The sample lists 40,000 to 55,000 clones; more than 80% were seen once. Source material: PBMCs. The chain links TRBV5-1 to TRBJ1-5; D not resolved. This receptor was obtained from a man in his forties or fifties with rheumatoid arthritis. The CDR3 region is CASSFAGEGHQPQHF. The CDR3 nucleotides read TGCGCCAGCAGCTTTGCGGGAGAAGGGCATCAGCCCCAGCATTTT.